A selection of T cell receptor beta chains follows, all from one sample in a study of beta chain features in type 1 diabetes. Clones were read by immunoSEQ multiplex PCR, and TCRdb kept only the in-frame ones, dropping some. The table includes roughly 150,000 clones, around 7.8% detected once. Source material: central memory CD4+ T cells from blood. The receptors were sampled from a woman aged 40 to 50 with type 1 diabetes. CDR3s include the opening cysteine and the closing phenylalanine or tryptophan. The D gene is left open where the match is weak. Clone size, where shown, is once, few, many, or a class for clones that have expanded.

D gene,V gene,clone size,J gene,CDR3 protein,CDR3 DNA
TRBD1,TRBV5-1,.,TRBJ1-4,CASSLTGGNNEKLFF,TGCGCCAGCAGCTTGACAGGGGGAAACAATGAAAAACTGTTTTTT
.,TRBV13,.,TRBJ2-3,CASSLVGDTQYF,TGTGCCAGCAGCTTAGTCGGGGATACGCAGTATTTT
.,TRBV28,.,TRBJ2-7,CASSFDSYEQYF,TGTGCCAGCAGTTTTGACAGCTACGAGCAGTACTTC
TRBD1,TRBV5-1,few,TRBJ2-7,CASSLSSGTDIAYEQYF,TGCGCCAGCAGCTTGAGCTCTGGGACAGATATTGCCTACGAGCAGTACTTC
TRBD1,TRBV25-1,few,TRBJ2-3,CASSSLGTGKVDTQYF,TGTGCCAGCAGTTCCCTGGGGACAGGGAAGGTGGATACGCAGTATTTT
.,TRBV9,.,TRBJ2-3,CASSHPGGGADTQYF,TGTGCCAGCAGCCACCCAGGAGGGGGGGCAGATACGCAGTATTTT
.,TRBV5-1,many,TRBJ2-1,CASSLVDGLEQFF,TGCGCCAGCAGCTTGGTGGATGGACTTGAGCAGTTCTTC
TRBD1,TRBV30,.,TRBJ1-1,CAWSRTGPTEAFF,TGTGCCTGGAGCCGGACAGGCCCCACTGAAGCTTTCTTT
.,TRBV9,.,TRBJ2-3,CASSLGGSTDTQYF,TGTGCCAGCAGCCTCGGGGGTAGCACAGATACGCAGTATTTT
.,TRBV19,.,TRBJ1-1,CASSVTPEGTEAFF,TGTGCCAGTAGTGTGACACCTGAGGGCACTGAAGCTTTCTTT
TRBD1,TRBV4-1,.,TRBJ2-1,CASSPGQGENEQFF,TGCGCCAGCAGCCCCGGACAGGGGGAGAATGAGCAGTTCTTC
TRBD1,TRBV7-9,.,TRBJ2-7,CASSPGRTGPYEQYF,TGTGCCAGCAGCCCCGGCCGGACAGGGCCCTACGAGCAGTACTTC
TRBD2,TRBV25-1,.,TRBJ2-5,CASSAPPAGRGETQYF,TGTGCCAGCAGTGCCCCCCCGGCAGGGAGGGGTGAGACCCAGTACTTC
TRBD2,TRBV5-6,few,TRBJ2-1,CASSFWLAGGVYNEQFF,TGTGCCAGCAGCTTCTGGCTAGCGGGAGGGGTTTACAATGAGCAGTTCTTC
.,TRBV5-4,few,TRBJ1-1,CASSLLQGRAFF,TGTGCCAGCAGCTTGCTCCAGGGGAGAGCTTTCTTT
.,TRBV29-1,many,TRBJ1-1,CSAGHREGYTEAFF,TGCAGCGCGGGACACCGGGAGGGCTACACTGAAGCTTTCTTT
TRBD1,TRBV7-8,few,TRBJ2-4,CASSLTETGENIQYF,TGTGCCAGCAGCTTAACAGAGACAGGGGAGAACATTCAGTACTTC
.,TRBV18,few,TRBJ1-2,CASSPRGEASYGYTF,TGTGCCAGCTCACCACGTGGCGAGGCCTCTTATGGCTACACCTTC
TRBD2,TRBV7-3,many,TRBJ2-3,CASSHQRGRSTDTQYF,TGTGCCAGCAGCCACCAGCGGGGGCGAAGCACAGATACGCAGTATTTT
.,TRBV5-1,.,TRBJ2-7,CASSSQGSYEQYF,TGCGCCAGCAGCTCGCAGGGTTCCTACGAGCAGTACTTC
TRBD2,TRBV5-4,few,TRBJ2-7,CASSVAKAGGPFYEQYF,TGTGCCAGCAGCGTAGCAAAGGCGGGAGGGCCGTTTTACGAGCAGTACTTC
.,TRBV7-3,.,TRBJ2-1,CASSLRRENGDEQFF,TGTGCCAGCAGCTTGAGACGGGAGAACGGCGATGAGCAGTTCTTC
TRBD1,TRBV29-1,.,TRBJ2-7,CSVVNTGGITYEQYF,TGCAGCGTTGTGAACACAGGGGGTATCACCTACGAGCAGTACTTC
TRBD1,TRBV15,.,TRBJ1-3,CATSSDDRVNTIYF,TGTGCCACCAGCAGCGACGACAGGGTTAACACCATATATTTT
.,TRBV9,.,TRBJ1-2,CASSVAPFQYGYTF,TGTGCCAGCAGCGTAGCGCCGTTTCAGTATGGCTACACCTTC
.,TRBV9,few,TRBJ1-6,CASSTWGGLNSPLHF,TGTGCCAGCAGCACCTGGGGGGGACTGAATTCACCCCTCCACTTT
.,TRBV20-1,few,TRBJ2-7,CSALPLYEQYF,TGCAGTGCCTTGCCACTCTACGAGCAGTACTTC
.,TRBV20-1,.,TRBJ2-7,CSATTTSEQYF,TGCAGTGCCACAACGACTAGCGAGCAGTACTTC
.,TRBV29-1,few,TRBJ2-7,CSVGEQGYEQYF,TGCAGCGTTGGGGAACAGGGCTACGAGCAGTACTTC
.,TRBV9,.,TRBJ1-1,CASSVGGTSTEAFF,TGTGCCAGCAGCGTAGGTGGCACCTCCACTGAAGCTTTCTTT
.,TRBV6-5,.,TRBJ1-1,CASSWEGEAFF,TGTGCCAGCAGTTGGGAGGGTGAAGCTTTCTTT
.,TRBV4-2,.,TRBJ1-2,CASSQDGGRIGGYGYTF,TGTGCCAGCAGCCAAGATGGTGGGAGAATCGGGGGCTATGGCTACACCTTC
TRBD2,TRBV7-9,.,TRBJ2-1,CASSLEGIAGGPRNEQFF,TGTGCCAGCAGCTTAGAAGGGATCGCGGGAGGGCCACGAAATGAGCAGTTCTTC
TRBD1,TRBV6-6,few,TRBJ2-7,CASLDRGGTYEQYF,TGTGCCAGTCTGGACAGGGGTGGGACCTACGAGCAGTACTTC
TRBD2,TRBV4-2,few,TRBJ2-1,CASSGYGTSGSVEQFF,TGTGCCAGCAGCGGTTACGGGACTAGCGGGAGTGTTGAGCAGTTCTTC
.,TRBV5-4,.,TRBJ2-5,CASSLEVRGETQYF,TGTGCCAGCAGCTTGGAGGTTCGAGGGGAGACCCAGTACTTC
.,TRBV20-1,.,TRBJ1-1,CSASLSAEAFF,TGCAGTGCTAGTTTAAGCGCTGAAGCTTTCTTT
.,TRBV7-2,.,TRBJ2-5,CASSRPLDSQETQYF,TGTGCCAGCAGCCGCCCGTTAGACAGTCAAGAGACCCAGTACTTC
.,TRBV27,few,TRBJ2-7,CASRGLLGGYEQYF,TGTGCCAGCAGGGGACTGTTGGGTGGCTACGAGCAGTACTTC
TRBD1,TRBV7-2,few,TRBJ1-2,CASSSDRGSIGYTF,TGTGCCAGCAGCTCCGACAGGGGCTCGATAGGCTACACCTTC
TRBD2,TRBV15,few,TRBJ2-7,CATSRDVGEGHEQYF,TGTGCCACCAGCAGAGATGTGGGGGAGGGCCACGAGCAGTACTTC
.,TRBV5-4,few,TRBJ2-7,CASSRDSISYEQYF,TGTGCCAGCAGTAGGGACTCCATCTCCTACGAGCAGTACTTC
.,TRBV6-1,.,TRBJ2-7,CASSERRVEQYF,TGTGCCAGCAGTGAACGGAGGGTCGAGCAGTACTTC
.,TRBV7-9,few,TRBJ2-4,CASSLATVAKNIQYF,TGTGCCAGCAGCTTAGCGACAGTAGCCAAAAACATTCAGTACTTC
TRBD1,TRBV4-2,.,TRBJ1-5,CASSQDHRGQASAEYQPQHF,TGTGCCAGCAGCCAAGATCATCGGGGACAGGCTTCCGCCGAGTATCAGCCCCAGCATTTT
.,TRBV4-1,.,TRBJ1-2,CASSHLWRVNYGYTF,TGCGCCAGCAGCCACCTCTGGCGGGTAAACTATGGCTACACCTTC
.,TRBV30,.,TRBJ2-7,CAWSVGRERYEQYF,TGTGCCTGGAGTGTAGGGCGGGAACGCTACGAGCAGTACTTC
TRBD1,TRBV2,.,TRBJ1-2,CASGPGTGKGYTF,TGTGCCAGCGGACCCGGGACAGGGAAAGGCTACACCTTC